These T cell receptor beta chains were read from a single sample in a study of molecular identifiers for immune sequencing clone quantification. TCRdb recomputed calls from the PCR reads with MiXCR, one row per CDR3 protein. This table holds about 640,000 distinct CDR3 sequences, 20% found once. Material for sequencing was naive CD8+ T cells from blood, with Jurkat cell RNA spiked in. These TCRs come from a human donor in good health. Some libraries in this study had Jurkat cell RNA spiked in. CDR3s include the opening cysteine and the closing phenylalanine or tryptophan. The D gene is left open where the match is weak. Rows may omit the clone size; those that give it use once, few, many or a size class.

cdr3_nt cdr3_aa cdr3_length clone_size j_call v_call d_call
TGTGCCAGCAGTTTGTCGGCTAGCGAGGTTGGGACAGATACGCAGTATTTT CASSLSASEVGTDTQYF 17 many TRBJ2-3 TRBV28 NA
TGTGCCAGCAGCTTAGGGTGGGGGGGACAGGGGGCTTACGAGCAGTACTTC CASSLGWGGQGAYEQYF 17 NA TRBJ2-7 TRBV7-2 TRBD1
TGTGCCAGCAGCCGGACTAGGGCCACAGATACGCAGTATTTT CASSRTRATDTQYF 14 many TRBJ2-3 TRBV7-6 TRBD2
TGCGCCAGCAGCCAAGATCATCCGGGGACCTACGAGCAGTACTTC CASSQDHPGTYEQYF 15 NA TRBJ2-7 TRBV4-3 NA
TGTGCCAGCAGTTCTTACCCGGCAGATACGCAGTATTTT CASSSYPADTQYF 13 many TRBJ2-3 TRBV6-2/TRBV6-3 NA
TGTGCCAGCAGTGACCCAGACAGGGTACACGAGCAGTACTTC CASSDPDRVHEQYF 14 NA TRBJ2-7 TRBV2 TRBD1
TGTGCCAGCAGCTTAGCATTTGATGAAGCTTTCTTT CASSLAFDEAFF 12 many TRBJ1-1 TRBV7-9 NA
TGCGCCAGCAGCCCATCCGGGACGGGGAGGAACACTGAAGCTTTCTTT CASSPSGTGRNTEAFF 16 NA TRBJ1-1 TRBV4-3 NA
TGCAGTGCTAGAATTCCCCGCGGACTAGCGGACTACGAGCAGTACTTC CSARIPRGLADYEQYF 16 many TRBJ2-7 TRBV20-1 TRBD2
TGCGCCAGCAGCCAAGAGAAGCAGGGGTCCACTGAAGCTTTCTTT CASSQEKQGSTEAFF 15 many TRBJ1-1 TRBV4-1 NA
TGTGCCAGCAGGAAGGGGACGGAGGATCATTACGAGCAGTACTTC CASRKGTEDHYEQYF 15 many TRBJ2-7 TRBV6-6 NA
TGTGCCAGCAGTTACTCGCCCGGACAGGGAGAAGAGGCCCAGTACTTC CASSYSPGQGEEAQYF 16 NA TRBJ2-5 TRBV6-2/TRBV6-3 TRBD1
TGCAGTGCTAGAGGTCTCCAGCTCTACGAGCAGTACTTC CSARGLQLYEQYF 13 many TRBJ2-7 TRBV20-1 NA
TGTGCCAGCAGCCAGATTGACAATGAGCAGTTCTTC CASSQIDNEQFF 12 many TRBJ2-1 TRBV7-9 NA
TGTGCCAGCACTTTACTAGCGGGACCACAAGAGACCCAGTACTTC CASTLLAGPQETQYF 15 many TRBJ2-5 TRBV6-1 TRBD2
TGCGCCAGCAGCCAATTCTCTAGTCCGTTCTTC CASSQFSSPFF 11 many TRBJ2-1 TRBV4-3 NA
TGTGCCAGCAGTTATAAGGGACCCAATCAGCCCCAGCATTTT CASSYKGPNQPQHF 14 NA TRBJ1-5 TRBV6-2/TRBV6-3 NA
TGTGCCAGCAGTCCACCCCGACTAGTTTTTTCGGCAAGGGAGCTGTTTTTT CASSPPRLVFSARELFF 17 few TRBJ2-2 TRBV28 NA
TGTGCCAGCCTGGGGCTCCAAGAGACCCAGTACTTC CASLGLQETQYF 12 many TRBJ2-5 TRBV7-9 NA
TGTGCCAGCTCAGCGACAGGGGACCCACCTAAGTCGCAGTATTTT CASSATGDPPKSQYF 15 few TRBJ2-3 TRBV18 TRBD1
TGTGCCAGCAGCCTGGAAGTGGCCGGGGAGCTGTTTTTT CASSLEVAGELFF 13 many TRBJ2-2 TRBV11-1 NA
TGTGCCAGCTCACCGTCCCCGGGACAGGGGTTTGGAAACACCATATATTTT CASSPSPGQGFGNTIYF 17 NA TRBJ1-3 TRBV18 TRBD1
TGTGCCAGCAGCTTTTACAGGGCCCCTGAAGCTTTCTTT CASSFYRAPEAFF 13 few TRBJ1-1 TRBV5-6 NA
TGCAGTGCTAGAGACCCCGGGACTAGCGGAGGCGAAGTCACCGGGGAGCTGTTTTTT CSARDPGTSGGEVTGELFF 19 many TRBJ2-2 TRBV20-1 TRBD2
TGTGCCAGCAGTCCCTGGATGGGGACTAGCGGGATCCAAGAGACCCAGTACTTC CASSPWMGTSGIQETQYF 18 many TRBJ2-5 TRBV27 TRBD2
TGTGCCAGCAGCCCGACCCCCCGCATAGCAACTAATGAAAAACTGTTTTTT CASSPTPRIATNEKLFF 17 many TRBJ1-4 TRBV11-2 NA
TGTGCCAGCAGTTACGAACAGGAGAACTATGGCTACACCTTC CASSYEQENYGYTF 14 many TRBJ1-2 TRBV6-2/TRBV6-3 NA
TGTGCCAGCAGCCAGGGTGGCGATTCGAAGCAGTACTTC CASSQGGDSKQYF 13 many TRBJ2-7 TRBV9 NA
TGTGCCACCAGTGATAGGGCAGGGGGCGGGAACGAGCAGTACTTC CATSDRAGGGNEQYF 15 NA TRBJ2-7 TRBV24-1 TRBD1
TGTGCCAGCAGCTTGGGCAGGGGCGGAACTGAAGCTTTCTTT CASSLGRGGTEAFF 14 many TRBJ1-1 TRBV5-6 NA
TGTGCCAGCAGCTCCCTCGCCGAGCAGTACTTC CASSSLAEQYF 11 many TRBJ2-7 TRBV5-6 NA
TGTGCCAGTAGTATTGGGGGGACAGAAGAGACCCAGTACTTC CASSIGGTEETQYF 14 few TRBJ2-5 TRBV19 NA
TGTGCCAGCAGCCCCCAAGGGGTCACCGGGGAGCTGTTTTTT CASSPQGVTGELFF 14 many TRBJ2-2 TRBV7-9 NA
TGCAGTGTCCTCACAGGGGAGGGCGGGGAGCTGTTTTTT CSVLTGEGGELFF 13 many TRBJ2-2 TRBV20-1 NA
TGTGCCAGCAGCTTTGGACTAGCGTCGGACGTTCAGCGCGATACGCAGTATTTT CASSFGLASDVQRDTQYF 18 many TRBJ2-3 TRBV13 TRBD2
TGTGCCAGCAGCCGTAAGGGCCTCAAAAACATTCAGTACTTC CASSRKGLKNIQYF 14 many TRBJ2-4 TRBV3-2 NA
TGTGCCAGCCAACCCACGGCTAGCGGGAGTCAGGATACGCAGTATTTT CASQPTASGSQDTQYF 16 many TRBJ2-3 TRBV12-3/TRBV12-4 TRBD2
TGCGCCAGCAGCCCAAGGGACGGGATTAATGAAAAACTGTTTTTT CASSPRDGINEKLFF 15 many TRBJ1-4 TRBV4-3 NA
TGCGCCAGCAGCCCGACAGGGACCTACGAGCAGTACTTC CASSPTGTYEQYF 13 many TRBJ2-7 TRBV7-6 TRBD1
TGTGCCAGTAGTCTTCCGGGACTAGCCACGGGCAATGAGCAGTTCTTC CASSLPGLATGNEQFF 16 few TRBJ2-1 TRBV19 TRBD2
TGTGCCAGCCTCGTTGGGTCCGATATACCTGAGCAGTTCTTC CASLVGSDIPEQFF 14 NA TRBJ2-1 TRBV25-1 NA
TGCAGTGCTGAACCGTATTACGAGCAGTACTTC CSAEPYYEQYF 11 many TRBJ2-7 TRBV20-1 NA
TGTGCCAGCAGCCACTGGCCGGAGAGCACAGATACGCAGTATTTT CASSHWPESTDTQYF 15 many TRBJ2-3 TRBV11-2 NA
TGCAGTGCTCGAACTATAGCGGGGGCCTACTACAATGAGCAGTTCTTC CSARTIAGAYYNEQFF 16 NA TRBJ2-1 TRBV20-1 TRBD2
TGTGCCTGGAGTATCTTCAGCTACAATGAGCAGTTCTTC CAWSIFSYNEQFF 13 NA TRBJ2-1 TRBV30 NA
TGTGCCAGCAGCCGACTAGCGGGGAACACCGGGGAGCTGTTTTTT CASSRLAGNTGELFF 15 many TRBJ2-2 TRBV7-9 TRBD2
TGTGCCAGCAGCGGAATGGCCTTTAATAATGAGCAGTTCTTC CASSGMAFNNEQFF 14 few TRBJ2-1 TRBV27 NA